This T cell receptor beta chain was recorded in a study of patients and donors after allogeneic stem cell transplantation. V was pared by 0 bases and J by 6 bases, with 14 bases between. CDR3 length equals 15 residues. The germline CDR1 and CDR2 sequences are LNHNV and YYDKDF (reference sequence). This clonotype has only a few counts. TCRdb processed the RT-PCR reads anew with MiXCR; each CDR3 protein has one entry. The profile shows 150,000 to 200,000 distinct CDR3 sequences, 30% of them singletons. The sequence was obtained from a human donor who was either an allogeneic HSCT recipient or a stem cell or donor lymphocyte infusion donor (not recorded which). It is not recorded whose cells these are; they may come from a transplant donor. The chain carries TRBV15 and TRBJ1-2; D might be TRBD1 (5 bases). Sequencing was carried out using blood, either unsorted or a sorted T cell fraction (not recorded which). The CDR3 bases are TGTGCCACCAGCAGAGATGGAGGGGCCCCCGATGGCTACACCTTC. Translation: CATSRDGGAPDGYTF.